The TCR beta chain described here comes from a study of CD8 T cells in Susac syndrome. Sequencing of TCR beta was performed on blood CD8+ and CD4+ T cells. Controls comprised healthy donors matched for age and sex. An amount of RNA that ranged from roughly 0.5 to 1 ug was reverse transcribed with random hexamers. Amplification of TCR beta CDR3 spanned 54 Vbeta and 13 Jbeta via immunoSEQ multiplex PCR. MiXCR, run by TCRdb on the immunoSEQ multiplex PCR reads, gives a single entry per CDR3 protein. The data contain more than 150,000 distinct CDR3 sequences, around 94% of them singletons. The germline CDR1 and CDR2 sequences are MDHEN and SYDVKM. This CDR3 contains 13 residues. Between the trimmed V and J ends, which lost 6 bases and 5 bases, there was a span of 11 bases.

The sequence was obtained from a human donor in good health. The source material was CD4+ T cells from PBMCs. The chain carries TRBV28 and TRBJ1-3; D is ambiguous. CDR3 bases: TGTGCCAGCAGCGATTTAGGAAGAAACACCATATATTTT. Translating gives CASSDLGRNTIYF.